This T cell receptor (beta chain) originates from a study of CD8+CD57+ T cells in acquired aplastic anemia. Study-level background: The mean DNA yield obtained from sorted CD4+ and CD8+ cells came to 3 to 3.5 ug.

Researchers used genomic DNA as the template to profile TCR beta VDJ and CDR3. TCRdb ran MiXCR on the reads and lists one entry per CDR3 protein. The data show about 270,000 distinct CDR3 sequences, 55% to 65% seen once. Germline CDR1 ENHRY, CDR2 SYGVKD. V lost 3 bases to trimming and J lost 2 bases, with 14 bases between them. This CDR3 region has 16 residues. This clonotype was seen only once. Its antigen remains unidentified. Study-wide results and limits: For CD8+ Simpson's diversity, patients and controls showed no significant difference. Around 30 sequences, all CD8+ CDR3, were shared between patients and controls.

Sequencing input: sorted CD4+, CD8+, or CD8+CD57+ T cells (not recorded which) from PBMCs. This receptor was identified in a human donor with severe aplastic anemia or a healthy control (not recorded which). The rearrangement links TRBV10-3 to TRBJ1-5; D is uncertain. The CDR3 spells CAISDLEVRGNQPQHF. For the CDR3, the DNA is TGTGCCATCAGTGACCTCGAGGTAAGGGGCAATCAGCCCCAGCATTTT.